This T cell receptor beta chain was captured by sequencing in a study of blood T cell repertoires in COVID-19. V shed 0 bases and J 8 bases; nucleotides not matched to a gene: 6. This CDR3 contains 15 residues. Germline loops: CDR1 LNHNV, CDR2 YYDKDF (reference sequence). Here immunoSEQ multiplex PCR was the method, and the copy in TCRdb shows in-frame clones only, minus some. The repertoire has approximately 300,000 clones, around 86% of them found once; the top ten carry 4% to 6%. V usage is TRBV15 and J usage is TRBJ2-1, with 8 bases lining up with TRBD1. The TCR was taken from a man between 60 and 75 years old who had recovered from COVID-19. Sequenced: PBMCs or T cells enriched from blood (not recorded which). Written as DNA, the CDR3 is TGTGCCACCAGCAGAGAAGACAGGGGTTCGGATGAGCAGTTCTTC. Residues: CATSREDRGSDEQFF.